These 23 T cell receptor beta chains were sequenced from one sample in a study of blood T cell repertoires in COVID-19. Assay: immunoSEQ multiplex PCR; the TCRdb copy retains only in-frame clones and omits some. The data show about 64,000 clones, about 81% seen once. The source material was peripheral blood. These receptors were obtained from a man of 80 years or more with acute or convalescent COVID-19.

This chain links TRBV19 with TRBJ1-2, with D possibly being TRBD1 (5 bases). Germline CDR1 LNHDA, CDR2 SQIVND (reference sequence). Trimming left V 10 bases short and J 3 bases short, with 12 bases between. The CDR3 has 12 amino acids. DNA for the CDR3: TGTGCCACGAAGTCGGGGGACTATGGCTACACCTTC. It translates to CATKSGDYGYTF.

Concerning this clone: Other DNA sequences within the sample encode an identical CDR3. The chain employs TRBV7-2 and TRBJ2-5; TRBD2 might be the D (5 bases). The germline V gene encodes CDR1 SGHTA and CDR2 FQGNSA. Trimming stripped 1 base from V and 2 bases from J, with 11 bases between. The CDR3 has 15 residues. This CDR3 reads CASSLGGRLQETQYF. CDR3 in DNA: TGTGCCAGCAGCTTAGGCGGGCGGTTACAAGAGACCCAGTACTTC.

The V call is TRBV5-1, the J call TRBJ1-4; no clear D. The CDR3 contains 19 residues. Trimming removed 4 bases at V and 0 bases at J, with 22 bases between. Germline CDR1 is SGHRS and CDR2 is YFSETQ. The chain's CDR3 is CASSRIGRIRIATNEKLFF. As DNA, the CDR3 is TGCGCCAGCAGCCGAATTGGGAGGATCCGAATCGCAACTAATGAAAAACTGTTTTTT.

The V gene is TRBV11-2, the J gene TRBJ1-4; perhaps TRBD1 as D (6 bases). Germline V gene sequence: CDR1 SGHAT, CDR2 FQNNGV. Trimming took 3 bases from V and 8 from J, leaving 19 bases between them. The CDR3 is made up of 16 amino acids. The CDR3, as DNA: TGTGCCAGCAGCTTGGCCCTGCAGGGGAATCTGGAAAAACTGTTTTTT. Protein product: CASSLALQGNLEKLFF.

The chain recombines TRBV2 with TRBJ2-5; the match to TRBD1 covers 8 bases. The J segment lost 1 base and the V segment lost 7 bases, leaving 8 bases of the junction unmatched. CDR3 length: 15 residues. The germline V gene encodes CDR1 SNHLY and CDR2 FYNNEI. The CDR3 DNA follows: TGTGCCAGCATACCAGACAGGGGAGGCCAAGAGACCCAGTACTTC. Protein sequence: CASIPDRGGQETQYF.

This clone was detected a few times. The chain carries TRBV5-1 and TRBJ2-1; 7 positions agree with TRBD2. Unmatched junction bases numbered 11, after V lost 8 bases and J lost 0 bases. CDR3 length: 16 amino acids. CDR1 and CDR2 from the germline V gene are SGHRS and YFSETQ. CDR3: CASKEQAGNSYNEQFF. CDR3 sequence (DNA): TGCGCCAGTAAGGAGCAAGCGGGGAACTCCTACAATGAGCAGTTCTTC.

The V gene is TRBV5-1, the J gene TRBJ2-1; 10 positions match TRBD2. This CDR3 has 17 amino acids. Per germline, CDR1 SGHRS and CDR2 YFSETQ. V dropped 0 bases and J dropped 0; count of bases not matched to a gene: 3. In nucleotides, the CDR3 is TGCGCCAGCAGCTTGGCGGCTAGCGGGAGCTCCTACAATGAGCAGTTCTTC. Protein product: CASSLAASGSSYNEQFF.

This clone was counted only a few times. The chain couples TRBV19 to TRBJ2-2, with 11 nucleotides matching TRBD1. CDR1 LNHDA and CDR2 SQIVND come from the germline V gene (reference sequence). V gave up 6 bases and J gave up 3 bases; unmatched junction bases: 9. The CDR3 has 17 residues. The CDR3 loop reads CASSPTRDRGDTGELFF. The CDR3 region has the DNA TGTGCCAGTAGCCCAACCAGGGACAGGGGGGACACCGGGGAGCTGTTTTTT. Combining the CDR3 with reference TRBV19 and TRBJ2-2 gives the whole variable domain DGGITQSPKYLFRKEGQNVTLSCEQNLNHDAMYWYRQDPGQGLRLIYYSQIVNDFQKGDIAEGYSVSREKKESFPLTVTSAQKNPTAFYLCASSPTRDRGDTGELFFGEGSRLTVL.

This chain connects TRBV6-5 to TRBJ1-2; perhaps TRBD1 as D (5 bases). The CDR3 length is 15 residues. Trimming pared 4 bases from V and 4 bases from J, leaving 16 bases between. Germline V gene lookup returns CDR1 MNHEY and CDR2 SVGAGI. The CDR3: CASSSQGRGSYGYTF. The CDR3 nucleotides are TGTGCCAGCAGTTCCCAAGGGAGGGGTAGCTATGGCTACACCTTC.

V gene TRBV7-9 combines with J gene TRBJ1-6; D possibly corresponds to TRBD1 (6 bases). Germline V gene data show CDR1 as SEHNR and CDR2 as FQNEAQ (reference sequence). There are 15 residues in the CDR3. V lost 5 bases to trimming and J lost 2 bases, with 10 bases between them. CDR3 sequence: CASSRQETYNSPLHF. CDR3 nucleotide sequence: TGTGCCAGCAGCCGACAGGAGACCTATAATTCACCCCTCCACTTT. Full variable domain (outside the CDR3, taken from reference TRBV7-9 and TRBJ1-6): DTGVSQNPRHKITKRGQNVTFRCDPISEHNRLYWYRQTLGQGPEFLTYFQNEAQLEKSRLLSDRFSAERPKGSFSTLEIQRTEQGDSAMYLCASSRQETYNSPLHFGNGTRLTVT.

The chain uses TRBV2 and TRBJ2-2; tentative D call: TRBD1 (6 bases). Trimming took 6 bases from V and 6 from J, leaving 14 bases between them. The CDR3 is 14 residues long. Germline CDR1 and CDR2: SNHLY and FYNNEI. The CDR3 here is CASRVQGVAGELFF. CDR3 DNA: TGTGCCAGCAGAGTACAGGGAGTAGCCGGGGAGCTGTTTTTT.

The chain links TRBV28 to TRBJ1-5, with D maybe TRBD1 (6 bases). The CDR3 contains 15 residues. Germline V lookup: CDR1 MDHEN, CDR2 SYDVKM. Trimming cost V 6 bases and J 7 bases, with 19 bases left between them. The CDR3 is CASRGGGALRQPQHF. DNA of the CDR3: TGTGCCAGCAGAGGTGGGGGGGCCTTAAGGCAGCCCCAGCATTTT.

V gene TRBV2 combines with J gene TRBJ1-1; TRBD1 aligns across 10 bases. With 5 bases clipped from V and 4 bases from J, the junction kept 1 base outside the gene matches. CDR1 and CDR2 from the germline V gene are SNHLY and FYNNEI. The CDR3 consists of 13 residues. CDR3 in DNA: TGTGCCAGCAGTCGGACAGGGGGCACTGAAGCTTTCTTT. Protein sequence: CASSRTGGTEAFF.

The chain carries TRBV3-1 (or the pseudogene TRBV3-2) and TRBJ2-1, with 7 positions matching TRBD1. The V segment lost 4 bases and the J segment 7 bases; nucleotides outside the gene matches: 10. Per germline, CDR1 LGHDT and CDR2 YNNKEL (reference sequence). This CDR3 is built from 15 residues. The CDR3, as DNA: TGTGCCAGCAGCCTAGACAGGGTAGTAAATAATGAGCAGTTCTTC. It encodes CASSLDRVVNNEQFF.

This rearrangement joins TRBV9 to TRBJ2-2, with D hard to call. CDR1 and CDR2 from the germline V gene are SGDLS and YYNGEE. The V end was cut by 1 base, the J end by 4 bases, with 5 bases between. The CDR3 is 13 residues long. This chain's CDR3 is CASSVYLTGELFF. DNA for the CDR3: TGTGCCAGCAGCGTATATCTCACCGGGGAGCTGTTTTTT.

Written as DNA, the CDR3 is TGTGCCAGTTCACAGCCCGGGGTGATGAACACTGAAGCTTTCTTT. Translation gives CASSQPGVMNTEAFF. J is TRBJ1-1 and V is TRBV19; D is unresolved. CDR3 length: 15 residues. The germline V and J ends were trimmed by 8 bases and 0 bases, with 16 bases remaining between them. In germline, CDR1 is LNHDA, CDR2 SQIVND (reference sequence).

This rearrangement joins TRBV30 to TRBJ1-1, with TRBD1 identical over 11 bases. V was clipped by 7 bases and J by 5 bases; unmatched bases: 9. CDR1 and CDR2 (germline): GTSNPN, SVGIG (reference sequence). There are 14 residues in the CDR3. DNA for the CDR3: TGTGCCTCCAAACCCGGGACAGGGGGAACTGAAGCTTTCTTT. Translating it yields CASKPGTGGTEAFF. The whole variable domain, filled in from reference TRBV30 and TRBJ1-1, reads SQTIHQWPATLVQPVGSPLSLECTVEGTSNPNLYWYRQAAGRGLQLLFYSVGIGQISSEVPQNLSASRPQDRQFILSSKKLLLSDSGFYLCASKPGTGGTEAFFGQGTRLTVV.

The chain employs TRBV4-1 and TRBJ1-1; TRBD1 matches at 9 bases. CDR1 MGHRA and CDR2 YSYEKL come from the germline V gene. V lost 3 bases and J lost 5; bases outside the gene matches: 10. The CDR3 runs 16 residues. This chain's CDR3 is CASSHRVETGGTEAFF. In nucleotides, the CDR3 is TGCGCCAGCAGCCACCGGGTTGAGACAGGGGGAACTGAAGCTTTCTTT.

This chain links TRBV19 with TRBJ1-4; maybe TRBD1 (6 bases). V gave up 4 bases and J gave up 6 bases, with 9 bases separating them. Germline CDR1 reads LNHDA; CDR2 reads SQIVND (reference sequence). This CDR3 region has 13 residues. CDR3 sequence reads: CASSRDNYEKLFF. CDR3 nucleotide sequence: TGTGCCAGTAGTAGGGACAACTATGAAAAACTGTTTTTT. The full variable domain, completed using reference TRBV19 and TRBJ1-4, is DGGITQSPKYLFRKEGQNVTLSCEQNLNHDAMYWYRQDPGQGLRLIYYSQIVNDFQKGDIAEGYSVSREKKESFPLTVTSAQKNPTAFYLCASSRDNYEKLFFGSGTQLSVL.

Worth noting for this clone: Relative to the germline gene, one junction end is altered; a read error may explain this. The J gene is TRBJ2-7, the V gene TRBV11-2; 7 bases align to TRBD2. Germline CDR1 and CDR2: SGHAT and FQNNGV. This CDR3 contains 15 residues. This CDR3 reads CASSPWGGKRSEQHF. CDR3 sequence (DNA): TGTGCCAGCAGCCCGTGGGGGGGGAAGCGTAGCGAGCAGCACTTC.

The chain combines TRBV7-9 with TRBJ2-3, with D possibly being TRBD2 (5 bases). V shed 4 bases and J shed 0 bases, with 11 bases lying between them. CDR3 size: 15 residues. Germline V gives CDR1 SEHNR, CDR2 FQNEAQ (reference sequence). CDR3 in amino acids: CASSSAERSTDTQYF. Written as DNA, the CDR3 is TGTGCCAGCAGCTCCGCTGAGCGGAGCACAGATACGCAGTATTTT.

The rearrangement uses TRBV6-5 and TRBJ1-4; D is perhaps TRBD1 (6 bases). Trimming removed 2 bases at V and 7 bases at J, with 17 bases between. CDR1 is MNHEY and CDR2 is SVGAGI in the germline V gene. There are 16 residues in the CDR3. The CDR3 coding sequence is TGTGCCAGCAGTTACACCCGGGGGGCGGGTTCTGAAAAACTGTTTTTT. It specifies CASSYTRGAGSEKLFF.

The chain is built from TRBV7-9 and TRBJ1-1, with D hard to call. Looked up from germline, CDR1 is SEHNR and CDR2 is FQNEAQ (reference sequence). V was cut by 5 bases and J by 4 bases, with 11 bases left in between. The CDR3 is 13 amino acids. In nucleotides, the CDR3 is TGTGCCAGCAGCCTTAGTTCCGTCACTGAAGCTTTCTTT. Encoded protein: CASSLSSVTEAFF.